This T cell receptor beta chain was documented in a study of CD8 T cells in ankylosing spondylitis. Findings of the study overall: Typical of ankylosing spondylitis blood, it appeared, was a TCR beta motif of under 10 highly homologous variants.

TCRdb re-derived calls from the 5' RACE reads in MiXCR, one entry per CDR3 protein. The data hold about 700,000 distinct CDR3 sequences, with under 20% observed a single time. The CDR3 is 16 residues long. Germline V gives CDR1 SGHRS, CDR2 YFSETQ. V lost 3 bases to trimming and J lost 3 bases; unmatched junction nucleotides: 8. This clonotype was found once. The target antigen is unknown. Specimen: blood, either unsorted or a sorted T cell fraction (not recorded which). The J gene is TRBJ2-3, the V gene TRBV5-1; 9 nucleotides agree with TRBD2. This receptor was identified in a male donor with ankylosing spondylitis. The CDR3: CASSYPLAGATDTQYF. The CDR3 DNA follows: TGCGCCAGCAGCTATCCTTTAGCGGGGGCGACAGATACGCAGTATTTT. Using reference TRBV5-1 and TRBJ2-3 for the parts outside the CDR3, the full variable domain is KAGVTQTPRYLIKTRGQQVTLSCSPISGHRSVSWYQQTPGQGLQFLFEYFSETQRNKGNFPGRFSGRQFSNSRSEMNVSTLELGDSALYLCASSYPLAGATDTQYFGPGTRLTVL.